This paragraph reports one T cell receptor (beta chain). Its specificity is not known. The data derive from a study of T-cell memory formation after mild COVID-19. TCRdb re-derived calls from the 5' RACE reads in MiXCR, one entry per CDR3 protein. The table has 80,000 to 90,000 distinct CDR3 sequences, more than 20% seen once; the top ten hold approximately 45%. Trimming took 4 bases from V and 11 from J, leaving 17 bases between them. The length of the CDR3 is 12 residues. The germline V gene encodes CDR1 SQVTM and CDR2 ANQGSEA. Study conclusions and caveats: Clones that got smaller from day 15 to 85 had even CD4/CD8, while clones growing later tipped toward CD4+. Within pre-infection memory, some responding clones were found, suggesting cross-reactive memory joined.

The rearrangement joins TRBV29-1 to TRBJ1-2, with unresolved D. This clonotype was sampled from a man aged 18 to 35 who had mild COVID-19 (a few samples of this study predate the infection). Cell type and time point are not known. Sequencing was performed on PBMCs or a T cell subset sorted from them (not recorded which). This chain's CDR3 is CSVVVSRSGYTF. In nucleotides, the CDR3 is TGCAGCGTTGTCGTGAGCCGGTCCGGTTACACCTTC.